The clone carrying this T cell receptor beta chain has just a few counts. The antigen is not known. This entry comes from a study of spatial heterogeneity in lung cancer. Looking at the study overall: The donors comprised around 72 untreated early-stage non-small cell lung cancer patients. Study findings and constraints: Blood carried ubiquitous expanded tumor TCRs more at resection than follow-up.

The V and J ends lost 3 bases and 2 bases, in that order; junction bases with no gene match: 10. Germline CDR1 is KGHSH and CDR2 is LQKENI. This CDR3 has 17 residues. Unique molecular identifiers tagged every individual TCR cDNA molecule. TCRdb re-analysed the 5' RACE reads in MiXCR, keeping a single row per CDR3 protein. The sample contains 49,000 or so distinct CDR3 sequences, approximately 12% of which appear only once. The time point is: blood at routine non-recurrence follow-up after resection. Unsorted tumor, nontumor lung tissue or cryopreserved PBMC supplied the whole RNA. The sample here was PBMCs, taken at follow-up. The V call is TRBV18, the J call TRBJ2-4; TRBD1 matches 7 bases. The receptor's source is a male donor with early-stage non-small cell lung cancer. In DNA, the CDR3 is TGTGCCAGCTCACCCTCCGGGACAGTGGACCCCAAAAACATTCAGTACTTC. Translated, it gives CASSPSGTVDPKNIQYF.